The 18 T cell receptor beta chains listed next were all sequenced from one sample in a study of vaccination effects on CD4 cells after COVID-19 (dated by TCRdb to between 2021 and 2022). To identify antigen-specific CD4+ T cell clonotypes by their expansion, the ViraFEST assay first stimulated PBMC with viral peptide pools and then applied TCR sequencing. After around ten days of culture, CD4+ T cells were isolated with the EasySep CD4+ T cell isolation kit. Each participant received two doses of an mRNA SARS-CoV-2 vaccine, either BNT162b2 or mRNA-1273. These receptors' antigens are unknown. The library relied on the immunoSEQ multiplex PCR assay. The clones in this table, taken by TCRdb from immuneACCESS, are in-frame only. Not every clone is retained; where verified, under half of the shortfall comes from an unresolved V gene, and the cause of the rest is unknown. For this sample the table gives about 66,000 clones, of which roughly 76% were detected only once. The ten most abundant clones make up roughly 0.94% of the sample.

Sequences were derived from CD4+ T cells from PBMCs cultured with HCoV-OC43 spike peptides, sampled after COVID-19 vaccination. This specimen's cell subset or site label, interpreted: HCoV-OC43 spike overlapping peptide pool stimulation. The receptor set was obtained from a human donor who received a COVID-19 vaccine.

This clone was found a few times. V and J are TRBV4-1 and TRBJ2-2, with D tentatively TRBD1 (5 bases). Trimming stripped 3 bases from V and 6 bases from J, with 14 bases between. CDR3 length: 15 residues. In germline, CDR1 is MGHRA, CDR2 YSYEKL. CDR3 DNA: TGCGCCAGCAGCCAGGGCATTGGGGCGTCCGGGGAGCTGTTTTTT. Translation gives CASSQGIGASGELFF.

With respect to this clone: Its ends do not fully match the called genes, so a read error is possible. The gene calls are TRBV5-6 and TRBJ2-1; the D is unclear. Germline-derived CDR1 and CDR2 are SGHDT and YYEEEE. The CDR3 totals 16 residues. The CDR3 nucleotides read TGTGCCAGCAGCTTCTCGCGGAATTTACGCTACGATGAGCAGTTCTTC. Amino acid sequence: CASSFSRNLRYDEQFF. Based on the CDR3 plus reference TRBV5-6 and TRBJ2-1, the full variable domain is DAGVTQSPTHLIKTRGQQVTLRCSPKSGHDTVSWYQQALGQGPQFIFQYYEEEERQRGNFPDRFSGHQFPNYSSELNVNALLLGDSALYLCASSFSRNLRYDEQFFGPGTRLTVL.

The rearrangement uses TRBV12-2 and TRBJ2-7; the D segment call TRBD2 is taken from the table without a DNA check. TRBV12-2 is an annotated pseudogene. The CDR3 extends over 15 amino acids. In nucleotides, the CDR3 is TGTGCAAGTCGCCCCAGCGGGTTAGGACGCTACGAGCAGTACGTC. The encoded protein is CASRPSGLGRYEQYV.

This chain joins TRBV4-1 and TRBJ2-1, with D hard to call. The CDR3 consists of 16 residues. CDR1 MGHRA and CDR2 YSYEKL come from the germline V gene. The V end was cut by 0 bases, the J end by 4 bases, with 13 bases between. CDR3 sequence reads: CASSQEPRTGYNEQFF. CDR3 nucleotide sequence: TGCGCCAGCAGCCAAGAGCCCCGAACTGGTTACAATGAGCAGTTCTTC.

This clone has just one count. This chain uses TRBV5-8 with TRBJ2-7, with D possibly matching TRBD1 (6 bases). The CDR3 runs 13 residues. Germline lookup yields CDR1 SGHTS and CDR2 YDEGEE. V was clipped by 4 bases and J by 2 bases, with 10 bases between them. For the CDR3, the DNA is TGTGCCAGCAGCCTGACAGGACCCTACGAGCAGTACGTC. Translated, it gives CASSLTGPYEQYV.

For this clone: No DNA is shown, since the ends of the CDR3 on it are uncertain; the CDR3 is the one TCRdb lists. The rearrangement joins TRBV12-3 or TRBV12-4 to TRBJ1-1. The CDR3 is 13 amino acids long, termini counted. CDR3 region: CASSFAQGSGGFF.

This clone was recorded only once. V usage is TRBV5-1 and J usage is TRBJ1-1, with unresolved D. This CDR3 has 14 amino acids. Germline CDR1 reads SGHRS; CDR2 reads YFSETQ. V was trimmed by 0 bases and J by 1 base, leaving 7 bases between them. CDR3 loop: CASSLVASNTEAFF. CDR3 nucleotide sequence: TGCGCCAGCAGCTTGGTAGCCTCGAACACTGAAGCTTTCTTT.

The chain couples TRBV3-1 (or the pseudogene TRBV3-2) to TRBJ1-1; D unclear. The germline V gene encodes CDR1 LGHDT and CDR2 YNNKEL (reference sequence). V lost 3 bases and J lost 1, with 9 bases in between. The CDR3 contains 14 residues. The CDR3 DNA is TGTGCCAGCAGCCAGGGCAGGCCGAACACTGAAGCTTTCTTT. Residues: CASSQGRPNTEAFF.

The J gene is TRBJ2-1, the V gene TRBV29-1; TRBD1 matches 9 bases. Per germline, CDR1 SQVTM and CDR2 ANQGSEA. J gave up 4 bases and V 8 bases, and 6 bases lay outside the gene matches. CDR3 length: 13 residues. In nucleotides, the CDR3 is TGCAGCCTCTCGGGACAGGGATACAATGAGCAGTTCTTC. This sequence encodes CSLSGQGYNEQFF.

The rearrangement joins TRBV4-1 to TRBJ1-5; TRBD1 might be the D (5 bases). In germline, CDR1 is MGHRA, CDR2 YSYEKL. Trimming pared 1 base from V and 3 bases from J, leaving 16 bases between. The CDR3 contains 17 residues. CDR3 bases: TGCGCCAGCAGCCAAGGAGGGGTTGAGGTCTTCAATCAGCCCCAGCATTTT. It specifies CASSQGGVEVFNQPQHF.

The chain links TRBV24-1 to TRBJ2-2; tentative D call: TRBD1 (6 bases). V lost 7 bases and J 0 bases, leaving 8 bases between the germline ends. Germline V gene data show CDR1 as KGHDR and CDR2 as SFDVKD. The CDR3 has 14 residues. This CDR3 is CATRDRANTGELFF. The CDR3 region has the DNA TGTGCCACCAGGGACAGAGCGAACACCGGGGAGCTGTTTTTT.

The chain links TRBV28 to TRBJ1-5, with 9 bases lining up with TRBD1. The length of the CDR3 is 17 residues. Germline assignment: CDR1 MDHEN and CDR2 SYDVKM. Unmatched junction bases numbered 8, after V lost 5 bases and J lost 0 bases. The CDR3, as DNA: TGTGCCAGCAGTAGCGCCGGGACAGGGTATAGCAATCAGCCCCAGCATTTT. It is translated as CASSSAGTGYSNQPQHF.

This chain uses TRBV24-1 with TRBJ2-2; 7 bases align to TRBD1. The trim removed 3 bases at V and 1 base at J, leaving 4 bases unmatched. CDR3 length: 16 residues. From germline, CDR1 is KGHDR and CDR2 SFDVKD. Here the CDR3 DNA reads TGTGCCACCAGTGATACAGACAGGGTGAACACCGGGGAGCTGTTTTTT. Its protein product is CATSDTDRVNTGELFF.

The V call is TRBV28, the J call TRBJ2-1, with a tentative D call TRBD1 (7 bases). The germline V gene has CDR1 MDHEN and CDR2 SYDVKM. The CDR3 has 16 residues. V was pared by 7 bases and J by 8 bases, with 24 bases between. CDR3 bases: TGTGCCAGCACCAGTTTCGGGACAGTTAGCGGCGATGAGCAGTTCTTC. It encodes CASTSFGTVSGDEQFF.

This clone was seen only a few times. V usage is TRBV7-3 and J usage is TRBJ1-1; D possibly corresponds to TRBD1 (5 bases). This CDR3 region has 13 residues. Deletions cut 2 bases from V and 6 bases from J, with 10 bases between. Germline lookup yields CDR1 SGHTA and CDR2 FQGTGA. The CDR3, as DNA: TGTGCCAGCAGCTTACAGCAGGGCTCTGAAGCTTTCTTT. Its translation is CASSLQQGSEAFF.

This chain uses TRBV6-5 with TRBJ2-7, with 11 bases fitting TRBD2. After removal of 6 bases from V and 4 bases from J, the junction contained 8 bases not matched to a gene. Germline V gives CDR1 MNHEY, CDR2 SVGAGI. The CDR3 runs 15 residues. The CDR3 region has the DNA TGTGCCAGCAGAACCGGGACTAGCGGACAGTACGAGCAGTACGTC. Its protein product is CASRTGTSGQYEQYV.

The V and J genes are TRBV6-5 and TRBJ1-2; 10 bases match TRBD1. The CDR3 has 14 residues. Trimming removed 6 bases from V and 5 bases from J; junction bases left unmatched: 6. From germline, CDR1 is MNHEY and CDR2 SVGAGI. The CDR3 sequence: CASRSRDRGYGYTF. CDR3 coding DNA: TGTGCCAGCAGATCCCGGGACAGGGGATATGGCTACACCTTC.

J is TRBJ1-4 and V is TRBV5-1; D gene unclear. V shed 0 bases and J shed 5 bases, with 8 bases lying between them. This CDR3 has 14 amino acids. Germline V lookup: CDR1 SGHRS, CDR2 YFSETQ. The CDR3 sequence: CASSLDSKNEKLFF. The CDR3 DNA is TGCGCCAGCAGCTTGGACAGTAAAAATGAAAAACTGTTTTTT.